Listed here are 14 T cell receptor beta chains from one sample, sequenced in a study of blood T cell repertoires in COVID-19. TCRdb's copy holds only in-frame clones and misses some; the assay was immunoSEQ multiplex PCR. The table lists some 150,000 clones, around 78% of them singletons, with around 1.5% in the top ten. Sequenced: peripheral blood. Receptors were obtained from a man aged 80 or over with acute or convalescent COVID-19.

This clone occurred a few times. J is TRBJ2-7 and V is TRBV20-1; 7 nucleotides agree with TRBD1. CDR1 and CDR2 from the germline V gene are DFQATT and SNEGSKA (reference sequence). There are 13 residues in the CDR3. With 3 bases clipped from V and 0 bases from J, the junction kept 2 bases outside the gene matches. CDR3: CSASRDSSYEQYV. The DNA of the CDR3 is TGCAGTGCTAGTCGGGACAGCTCCTACGAGCAGTACGTC.

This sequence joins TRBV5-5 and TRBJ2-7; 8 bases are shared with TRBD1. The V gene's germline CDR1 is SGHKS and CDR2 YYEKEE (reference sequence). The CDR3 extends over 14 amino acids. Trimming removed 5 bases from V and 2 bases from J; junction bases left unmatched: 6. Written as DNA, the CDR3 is TGTGCCAGCAGTCTGACAGGGGCCACCTACGAGCAGTACTTC. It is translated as CASSLTGATYEQYF. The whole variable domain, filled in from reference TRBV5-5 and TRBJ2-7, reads DAGVTQSPTHLIKTRGQQVTLRCSPISGHKSVSWYQQVLGQGPQFIFQYYEKEERGRGNFPDRFSARQFPNYSSELNVNALLLGDSALYLCASSLTGATYEQYFGPGTRLTVT.

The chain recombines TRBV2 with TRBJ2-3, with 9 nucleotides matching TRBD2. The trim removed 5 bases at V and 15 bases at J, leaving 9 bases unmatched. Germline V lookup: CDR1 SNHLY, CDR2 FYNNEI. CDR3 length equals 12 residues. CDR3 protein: CASSPTGTSNYF. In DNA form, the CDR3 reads TGTGCCAGCAGTCCGACTGGGACTAGCAATTATTTT.

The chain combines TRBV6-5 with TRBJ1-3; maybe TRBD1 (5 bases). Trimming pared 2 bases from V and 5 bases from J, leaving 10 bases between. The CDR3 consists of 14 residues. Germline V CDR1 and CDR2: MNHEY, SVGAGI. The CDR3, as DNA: TGTGCCAGCAGTTACGGGGGGTCCAGAAACACCATATATTTT. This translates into CASSYGGSRNTIYF.

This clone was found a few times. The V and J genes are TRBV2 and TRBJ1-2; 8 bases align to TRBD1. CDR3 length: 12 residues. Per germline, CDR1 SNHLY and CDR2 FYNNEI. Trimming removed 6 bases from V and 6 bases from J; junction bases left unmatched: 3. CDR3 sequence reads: CASSGQGDGYTF. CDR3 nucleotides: TGTGCCAGCAGCGGACAGGGTGATGGCTACACCTTC.

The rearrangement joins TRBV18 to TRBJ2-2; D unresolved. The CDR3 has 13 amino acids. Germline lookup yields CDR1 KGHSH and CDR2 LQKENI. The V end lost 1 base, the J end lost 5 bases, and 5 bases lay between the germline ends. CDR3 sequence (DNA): TGTGCCAGCTCACCACTATATACCGGGGAGCTGTTTTTT. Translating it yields CASSPLYTGELFF.

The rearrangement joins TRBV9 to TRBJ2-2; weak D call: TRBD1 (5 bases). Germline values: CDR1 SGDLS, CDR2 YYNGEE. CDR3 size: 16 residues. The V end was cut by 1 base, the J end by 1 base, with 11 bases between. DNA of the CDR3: TGTGCCAGCAGCGTAAAAGGGGCGCAGAACACCGGGGAGCTGTTTTTT. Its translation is CASSVKGAQNTGELFF.

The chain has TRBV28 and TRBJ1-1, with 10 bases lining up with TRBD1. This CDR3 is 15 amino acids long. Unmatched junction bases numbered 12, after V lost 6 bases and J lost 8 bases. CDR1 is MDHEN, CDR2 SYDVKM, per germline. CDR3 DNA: TGTGCCAGCAGCCGCGACAGGGGGCGGAGGGTGGAAGCTTTCTTT. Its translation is CASSRDRGRRVEAFF.

DNA of the CDR3: TGTGCCAGTAGTATAGAAGCGGACAGGGGCCGCTATGGCTACACCTTC. This translates into CASSIEADRGRYGYTF. The rearrangement joins TRBV19 to TRBJ1-2, with TRBD1 matching 9 bases. This CDR3 contains 16 residues. Germline CDR1 and CDR2: LNHDA and SQIVND (reference sequence). Trimming took 0 bases from V and 4 from J; bases not matched to a gene: 6.

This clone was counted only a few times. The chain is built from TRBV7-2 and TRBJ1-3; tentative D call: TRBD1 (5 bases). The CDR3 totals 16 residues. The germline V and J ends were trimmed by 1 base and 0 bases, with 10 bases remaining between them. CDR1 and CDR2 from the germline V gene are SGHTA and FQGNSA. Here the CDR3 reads CASSLVGGGSGNTIYF. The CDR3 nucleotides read TGTGCCAGCAGCTTAGTGGGGGGTGGCTCTGGAAACACCATATATTTT.

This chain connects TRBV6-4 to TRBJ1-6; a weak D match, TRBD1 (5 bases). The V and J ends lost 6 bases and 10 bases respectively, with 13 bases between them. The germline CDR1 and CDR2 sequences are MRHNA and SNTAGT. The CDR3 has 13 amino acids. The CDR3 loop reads CASSALGGSPLHF. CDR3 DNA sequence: TGTGCCAGCAGCGCGCTGGGGGGATCACCCCTCCACTTT.

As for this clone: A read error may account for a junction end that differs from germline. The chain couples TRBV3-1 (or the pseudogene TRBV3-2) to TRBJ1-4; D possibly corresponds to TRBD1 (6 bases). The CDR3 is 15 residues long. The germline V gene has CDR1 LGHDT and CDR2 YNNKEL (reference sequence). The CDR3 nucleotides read TGTGCCAGCAGCCAAGCCGGGACAACGAATGAAAAACTGTTTTTT. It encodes CASSQAGTTNEKLFF.

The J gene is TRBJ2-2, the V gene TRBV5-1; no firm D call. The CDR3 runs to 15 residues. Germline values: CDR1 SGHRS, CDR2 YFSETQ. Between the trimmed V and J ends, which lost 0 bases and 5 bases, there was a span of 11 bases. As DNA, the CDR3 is TGCGCCAGCAGCTTGGGCACCCACTCTACCGGGGAGCTGTTTTTT. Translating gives CASSLGTHSTGELFF.

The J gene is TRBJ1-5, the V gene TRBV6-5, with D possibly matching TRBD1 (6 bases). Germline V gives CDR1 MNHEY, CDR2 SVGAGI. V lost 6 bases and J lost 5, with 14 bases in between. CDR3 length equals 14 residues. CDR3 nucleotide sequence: TGTGCCAGCAGCGTGGGCAGGGGATATCAGCCCCAGCATTTT. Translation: CASSVGRGYQPQHF.